The 5 T cell receptor beta chains given below trace back to one sample, sequenced in a study of CD8 T cells in Susac syndrome. Roughly 0.45 to 1 ug RNA was reverse transcribed with random hexamers. MiXCR was run by TCRdb on the immunoSEQ multiplex PCR reads, yielding one entry per CDR3 protein. In the table there are 170,000 or so distinct CDR3 sequences, over 85% of which are singletons. Material: CD4+ T cells from PBMCs. Receptors originate from a human donor with multiple sclerosis.

The chain couples TRBV30 to TRBJ1-1, with D possibly matching TRBD1 (5 bases). Trimming cost V 2 bases and J 2 bases, with 9 bases left between them. The germline gives CDR1 GTSNPN, CDR2 SVGIG (reference sequence). The CDR3 consists of 13 residues. CDR3 protein: CAWSPDTNTEAFF. The CDR3 DNA reads as TGTGCCTGGAGTCCGGACACCAACACTGAAGCTTTCTTT. Supplemented by reference TRBV30 and TRBJ1-1, the full variable domain reads SQTIHQWPATLVQPVGSPLSLECTVEGTSNPNLYWYRQAAGRGLQLLFYSVGIGQISSEVPQNLSASRPQDRQFILSSKKLLLSDSGFYLCAWSPDTNTEAFFGQGTRLTVV.

The chain carries TRBV23-1 and TRBJ2-1; 8 bases line up with TRBD1. TRBV23-1 counts as an open reading frame of uncertain function. The CDR3 is made up of 16 amino acids. V lost 2 bases and J lost 3; bases outside the gene matches: 6. In DNA form, the CDR3 reads TGCGCCAGCAGTCAAACCGCAGGGGGCCACTACAATGAGCAGTTCTTC. Encoded protein: CASSQTAGGHYNEQFF.

This chain connects TRBV9 to TRBJ2-3; 9 nucleotides align to TRBD1. The length of the CDR3 is 16 residues. Germline V lookup: CDR1 SGDLS, CDR2 YYNGEE. Trimming at V came to 3 bases and at J to 3 bases, leaving 8 bases not matched to a gene. In DNA, the CDR3 is TGTGCCAGCAGCGCCTCTAGGGACAGGGATACAGATACGCAGTATTTT. Protein: CASSASRDRDTDTQYF.

The table lists this clonotype with a count of one. V gene TRBV3-1 combines with J gene TRBJ2-5, with D possibly called TRBD1 or TRBD2 (6 bases each). Trimming took off 0 bases at V and 4 bases at J, with 15 bases between the two ends. The CDR3 extends over 16 amino acids. CDR1 LGHDT and CDR2 YNNKEL come from the germline V gene (reference sequence). CDR3 DNA: TGTGCCAGCAGCCAAGATGGGGGGCGGGCAGTAGAGACCCAGTACTTC. Its translation is CASSQDGGRAVETQYF.

J is TRBJ1-2 and V is TRBV24-1; 9 bases line up with TRBD1. V was clipped by 4 bases and J by 8 bases; unmatched bases: 7. The CDR3 length is 14 residues. CDR1 and CDR2 from the germline V gene are KGHDR and SFDVKD. The CDR3 reads CATSEGTGQRGYTF. CDR3 nucleotides: TGTGCCACCAGTGAGGGGACAGGGCAGCGGGGCTACACCTTC.